The 18 T cell receptor beta chains given below trace back to one sample, sequenced in a study of T cells in Graves' hyperthyroidism and ophthalmopathy. TCR beta CDR3 sequences were amplified from RNA transcripts. First-round RT-PCR targeting the TCR CDR3 was performed with the HTBI primer set. In TCRdb, the multiplex PCR reads were re-called with MiXCR into one record per CDR3 protein. Of around 420,000 distinct CDR3 sequences listed, around 16% are singletons. The specimen was blood. Receptor source: a woman aged 18-29 years with Graves' hyperthyroidism.

The V call is TRBV27, the J call TRBJ2-1, with 10 bases identical to TRBD2. The CDR3 extends over 19 amino acids. The germline CDR1 and CDR2 sequences are MNHEY and SMNVEV (reference sequence). After removal of 7 bases from V and 4 bases from J, the junction contained 19 bases not matched to a gene. This CDR3 is CASTGLTSGHRAPYNEQFF. CDR3 bases: TGTGCCAGCACCGGGTTGACTAGCGGGCATAGAGCCCCTTACAATGAGCAGTTCTTC.

The V and J genes are TRBV24-1 and TRBJ2-3; 8 bases match TRBD1. This CDR3 is built from 15 residues. The germline gives CDR1 KGHDR, CDR2 SFDVKD. V shed 9 bases, J shed 0 bases, and the junction held 7 bases outside the gene matches. The CDR3 DNA reads TGTGCCACCTCGTTGGACAGGGCGAGCACAGATACGCAGTATTTT. It specifies CATSLDRASTDTQYF.

V usage is TRBV19 and J usage is TRBJ2-2, with D unclear. Between the trimmed V and J ends, which lost 5 bases and 0 bases, there was a span of 13 bases. Germline assignment: CDR1 LNHDA and CDR2 SQIVND (reference sequence). This CDR3 contains 16 residues. CDR3 protein: CASSGGIIANTGELFF. The DNA for the CDR3 is TGTGCCAGTAGTGGCGGAATAATAGCGAACACCGGGGAGCTGTTTTTT.

The sample holds many counts of this clonotype. CDR3 sequence (DNA): TGCAGTGCGCTCCGGGGAAATACGCAGTATTTT. Its translation is CSALRGNTQYF. V is TRBV20-1 and J is TRBJ2-3; D may be TRBD2 (5 bases). This CDR3 contains 11 residues. Germline CDR1 DFQATT, CDR2 SNEGSKA (reference sequence). V was shortened by 6 bases and J by 7 bases, with 11 bases between the two germline ends.

The chain uses TRBV10-1 and TRBJ1-2; D ambiguous. CDR1 is WNHNN, CDR2 SYGVQD, per germline (reference sequence). Between the trimmed V and J ends, which lost 10 bases and 6 bases, there was a span of 18 bases. This CDR3 contains 13 residues. The chain's CDR3 is CATLNGSQDGYTF. CDR3 nucleotides: TGCGCCACTCTAAATGGCTCCCAGGATGGCTACACCTTC.

The rearrangement links TRBV9 to TRBJ2-3, with 7 bases lining up with TRBD1. From germline, CDR1 is SGDLS and CDR2 YYNGEE. The CDR3 length is 18 residues. The V segment lost 4 bases and the J segment 1 base; nucleotides outside the gene matches: 15. The CDR3 DNA reads TGTGCCAGCAGCAAGCGGACAGGAAAGGGTCTAGGCACAGATACGCAGTATTTT. Protein product: CASSKRTGKGLGTDTQYF.

At least ten counts were recorded for this clonotype. The chain is built from TRBV5-1 and TRBJ2-7, with 10 bases that match TRBD1. The V gene's germline CDR1 is SGHRS and CDR2 YFSETQ. CDR3 length: 15 residues. V lost 5 bases to trimming and J lost 2 bases; unmatched junction nucleotides: 7. The CDR3 sequence: CASRVAGTGAYEQYF. The CDR3 DNA sequence: TGCGCCAGCAGAGTCGCCGGGACAGGGGCCTACGAGCAGTACTTC.

This clonotype was found many times. The chain is built from TRBV7-9 and TRBJ1-2, with TRBD1 as a possible D gene (6 bases). Germline V lookup: CDR1 SEHNR, CDR2 FQNEAQ (reference sequence). V lost 0 bases to trimming and J lost 5 bases, with 13 bases between them. CDR3 length: 15 amino acids. For the CDR3, the DNA is TGTGCCAGCAGCTTAGCCTTCCCGGGGGCTTATGGCTACACCTTC. Encoded protein: CASSLAFPGAYGYTF.

This clonotype was detected many times. CDR3: CASKDREAYEQYF. The DNA for the CDR3 is TGTGCCAGCAAAGACAGGGAAGCCTACGAGCAGTACTTC. The chain recombines TRBV2 with TRBJ2-7; 7 positions match TRBD1. The CDR3 is 13 residues long. In germline, CDR1 is SNHLY, CDR2 FYNNEI. After removal of 7 bases from V and 2 bases from J, the junction contained 5 bases not matched to a gene.

This clonotype has at least ten counts. The CDR3: CASSEFGRGQRGYTF. CDR3 DNA: TGCGCCAGCAGTGAGTTTGGCAGGGGGCAACGTGGCTACACCTTC. The chain links TRBV10-2 to TRBJ1-2; 8 bases are a match to TRBD1. Germline V CDR1 and CDR2: WSHSY, SAAADI. This CDR3 has 15 amino acids. The V segment lost 1 base and the J segment 7 bases; nucleotides outside the gene matches: 8.

Comment on this clonotype: Possible read error: a much larger clone is one base away. The CDR3 protein is CTSSFTGGTGELFF. The CDR3, as DNA: TGCACCAGCAGCTTTACCGGGGGCACCGGGGAGCTGTTTTTT. The V and J genes are TRBV5-1 and TRBJ2-2; the D gene is possibly TRBD2 (6 bases). Per the germline V gene, CDR1 is SGHRS and CDR2 is YFSETQ. The CDR3 is 14 residues long. The variable domain in full, completed from reference TRBV5-1 and TRBJ2-2, reads KAGVTQTPRYLIKTRGQQVTLSCSPISGHRSVSWYQQTPGQGLQFLFEYFSETQRNKGNFPGRFSGRQFSNSRSEMNVSTLELGDSALYLCTSSFTGGTGELFFGEGSRLTVL.

The CDR3 DNA reads as TGTGCCTCCACGCGCGTGGCCCGGGGAGATACGCAGTATTTT. Encoded protein: CASTRVARGDTQYF. This rearrangement joins TRBV7-2 to TRBJ2-3, with D possibly being TRBD2 (5 bases). V dropped 11 bases and J dropped 5 bases, with 20 bases sitting between them. The CDR3 sequence is 14 residues long. The V gene's germline CDR1 is SGHTA and CDR2 FQGNSA.

In regard to this clonotype: Relative to the germline gene, one junction end is altered; a read error may explain this. The chain employs TRBV13 and TRBJ2-1; D is perhaps TRBD2 (5 bases). CDR1 and CDR2 from the germline V gene are PRHDT and FYEKMQ (reference sequence). CDR3 length equals 16 residues. CDR3 in DNA: TGCGCCAGCAGTGAGTCATACGGGGTCGCCTACAATGAGCAGTTCTTC. As protein: CASSESYGVAYNEQFF. The full variable domain, with the rest looked up from reference TRBV13 and TRBJ2-1, is AAGVIQSPRHLIKEKRETATLKCYPIPRHDTVYWYQQGPGQDPQFLISFYEKMQSDKGSIPDRFSAQQFSDYHSELNMSSLELGDSALYFCASSESYGVAYNEQFFGPGTRLTVL.

This clonotype was picked up many times. The chain combines TRBV24-1 with TRBJ2-3, with 7 nucleotides matching TRBD1. The CDR3 is 16 residues long. Germline V gene sequence: CDR1 KGHDR, CDR2 SFDVKD. The J segment lost 1 base and the V segment lost 8 bases, leaving 11 bases of the junction unmatched. The CDR3 here is CATTTRQGRGTDTQYF. For the CDR3, the DNA is TGTGCCACCACAACCCGACAGGGTCGAGGCACAGATACGCAGTATTTT.

This clonotype was counted ten times or more. J is TRBJ1-1 and V is TRBV5-1, with 7 bases that match TRBD1. This CDR3 is 14 amino acids long. The ends lost 0 bases at V and 6 bases at J; junction bases unmatched: 5. Germline V CDR1 and CDR2: SGHRS, YFSETQ. This CDR3 reads CASSLVAGGAEAFF. Written as DNA, the CDR3 is TGCGCCAGCAGCTTGGTAGCAGGGGGGGCTGAAGCTTTCTTT.

This clonotype was detected only a few times. This chain links TRBV7-3 with TRBJ1-2, with D unresolved. V gave up 2 bases and J gave up 5 bases, with 12 bases separating them. The CDR3 runs to 14 residues. From germline, CDR1 is SGHTA and CDR2 FQGTGA. The DNA for the CDR3 is TGTGCCAGCAGCTTAGCTAGGACGGTGTATGGCTACACCTTC. As protein: CASSLARTVYGYTF. The full variable domain, completed using reference TRBV7-3 and TRBJ1-2, is GAGVSQTPSNKVTEKGKYVELRCDPISGHTALYWYRQSLGQGPEFLIYFQGTGAADDSGLPNDRFFAVRPEGSVSTLKIQRTERGDSAVYLCASSLARTVYGYTFGSGTRLTVV.

Ten or more counts support this clonotype. V gene TRBV7-3 combines with J gene TRBJ1-2; D not resolved. This CDR3 comprises 15 residues. The V and J ends lost 6 bases and 4 bases respectively, with 18 bases between them. From germline, CDR1 is SGHTA and CDR2 FQGTGA. CDR3 residues: CASRFKTRLSYGYTF. The DNA of the CDR3 is TGTGCCAGCAGATTCAAGACAAGACTGAGCTATGGCTACACCTTC.

The chain uses TRBV28 and TRBJ2-1; the match to TRBD2 covers 9 bases. CDR1 MDHEN and CDR2 SYDVKM come from the germline V gene. V shed 8 bases, J shed 3 bases, and the junction held 5 bases outside the gene matches. This CDR3 contains 14 residues. CDR3 protein: CASQDSGSYNEQFF. The CDR3 DNA reads as TGTGCCAGCCAGGATAGCGGGAGCTACAATGAGCAGTTCTTC.